Below are 22 T cell receptor beta chains sequenced from a single sample in a study of molecular identifiers for immune sequencing clone quantification. TCRdb recomputed calls from the PCR reads with MiXCR, one row per CDR3 protein. This table has 60,000 to 65,000 distinct CDR3 sequences, 19% appearing once. The sequencing input was naive CD8+ T cells from blood, with Jurkat cell RNA spiked in. Stated subset: FACS-sorted CD8+CD4-CCR7+CD45RA+ naive T cells. Receptors originate from a human donor in good health. Some libraries in this study had Jurkat cell RNA spiked in.

This clonotype was detected only once. This may be a read error: a much more frequent sequence differs by one nucleotide. This chain links TRBV28 with TRBJ2-7; 7 nucleotides line up with TRBD1. Germline CDR1 MDHEN, CDR2 SYDVKM. The CDR3 has 14 amino acids. CDR3 nucleotides: TGTGCCAGCAGCTTCCGGGACAGATCCTACGAGCAGCACTTC. Residues: CASSFRDRSYEQHF. Supplemented by reference TRBV28 and TRBJ2-7, the full variable domain reads DVKVTQSSRYLVKRTGEKVFLECVQDMDHENMFWYRQDPGLGLRLIYFSYDVKMKEKGDIPEGYSVSREKKERFSLILESASTNQTSMYLCASSFRDRSYEQHFGPGTRLTVT.

In its sample, this clonotype was seen many times. The chain has TRBV11-2 and TRBJ2-7, with D uncertain. This CDR3 comprises 15 residues. Trimming shortened V by 0 bases and J by 1 base, and 10 bases separated the two germline ends. The germline V gene encodes CDR1 SGHAT and CDR2 FQNNGV. The DNA of the CDR3 is TGTGCCAGCAGCTTAGAGGCTGGCAGATCCTACGAGCAGTACTTC. Its protein product is CASSLEAGRSYEQYF.

This clonotype was seen at least ten times. V is TRBV28 and J is TRBJ2-7; 7 nucleotides match TRBD2. Per germline, CDR1 MDHEN and CDR2 SYDVKM. The V gene end was trimmed by 6 bases and the J gene end by 3 bases; junction bases not matched to a gene: 11. There are 15 residues in the CDR3. CDR3 sequence: CASRGVLAGVYEQYF. The CDR3 DNA reads as TGTGCCAGCAGGGGTGTTCTTGCGGGAGTCTACGAGCAGTACTTC. The complete variable domain, with remaining parts taken from reference TRBV28 and TRBJ2-7, reads DVKVTQSSRYLVKRTGEKVFLECVQDMDHENMFWYRQDPGLGLRLIYFSYDVKMKEKGDIPEGYSVSREKKERFSLILESASTNQTSMYLCASRGVLAGVYEQYFGPGTRLTVT.

This clonotype was counted at least ten times. The genes are TRBV20-1 and TRBJ2-3; 8 nucleotides line up with TRBD2. Germline V CDR1 and CDR2: DFQATT, SNEGSKA (reference sequence). This CDR3 region has 15 residues. The V and J ends lost 4 bases and 2 bases, in that order; junction bases with no gene match: 8. The DNA for the CDR3 is TGCAGTGCTATACCAGCGGGAGAGGTCACAGATACGCAGTATTTT. Translation: CSAIPAGEVTDTQYF.

About this clonotype: A read error may be the cause here, since a much bigger clone is one base away. V and J are TRBV20-1 and TRBJ2-3, with no clear D. Germline V gives CDR1 DFQATT, CDR2 SNEGSKA (reference sequence). V lost 6 bases to trimming and J lost 2 bases, with 9 bases between them. There are 12 residues in the CDR3. The CDR3 reads CSAGSNTDTQYF. The DNA of the CDR3 is TGCAGTGCAGGGTCCAACACAGATACGCAGTATTTT.

In this sample, this clonotype turned up many times. J is TRBJ1-2 and V is TRBV7-9, with D possibly being TRBD1 (5 bases). V was cut by 1 base and J by 3 bases, with 6 bases left in between. Germline V gene lookup returns CDR1 SEHNR and CDR2 FQNEAQ (reference sequence). The CDR3 length is 13 residues. The chain's CDR3 is CASSLVTDYGYTF. CDR3 in DNA: TGTGCCAGCAGCTTAGTGACAGACTATGGCTACACCTTC.

This clonotype was picked up a small number of times. The V and J genes are TRBV20-1 and TRBJ1-2; 7 nucleotides line up with TRBD1. J gave up 4 bases and V 0 bases, and 8 bases lay outside the gene matches. CDR1 is DFQATT, CDR2 SNEGSKA, per germline (reference sequence). This CDR3 region has 15 residues. CDR3 sequence reads: CSARDRDSSIYGYTF. Here the CDR3 DNA reads TGCAGTGCTAGAGATCGGGACAGCAGCATCTATGGCTACACCTTC.

This clonotype was picked up many times. The V call is TRBV20-1, the J call TRBJ2-2, with D possibly TRBD2 on 6 matching bases. CDR1 and CDR2 (germline): DFQATT, SNEGSKA (reference sequence). Trimming stripped 0 bases from V and 7 bases from J, with 15 bases between. This CDR3 contains 15 residues. CDR3 protein: CSARDHGSAGGELFF. The CDR3 nucleotides are TGCAGTGCTAGAGATCACGGGAGTGCAGGCGGGGAGCTGTTTTTT.

This clonotype showed up many times. This sequence joins TRBV6-1 and TRBJ1-2; D gene uncertain. Germline lookup yields CDR1 MNHNS and CDR2 SASEGT. Trimming cost V 6 bases and J 7 bases, with 9 bases left between them. The CDR3 has 11 residues. The chain's CDR3 is CASSRDVGYTF. As DNA, the CDR3 is TGTGCCAGCAGCCGAGACGTTGGCTACACCTTC.

This clonotype has a count of ten or more. The V gene is TRBV12-3 or TRBV12-4, the J gene TRBJ1-1, with a tentative D call TRBD1 (6 bases). V lost 7 bases and J lost 0, with 9 bases in between. This CDR3 contains 13 residues. Here the CDR3 reads CASKDSLNTEAFF. The DNA of the CDR3 is TGTGCCAGCAAGGACAGCTTGAACACTGAAGCTTTCTTT.

This clonotype has a count of ten or more. V gene TRBV4-1 combines with J gene TRBJ2-7; 9 bases align to TRBD2. V shed 1 base and J 4 bases; nucleotides not matched to a gene: 5. Looked up from germline, CDR1 is MGHRA and CDR2 is YSYEKL. This CDR3 is built from 15 residues. The CDR3 nucleotides are TGCGCCAGCAGCCAAGTTAGGACTAGCGCTTACGAGCAGTACTTC. This codes for CASSQVRTSAYEQYF.

This clonotype was seen repeatedly, ten times or more. J is TRBJ1-1 and V is TRBV4-1; D possibly corresponds to TRBD1 (5 bases). Germline V gene lookup returns CDR1 MGHRA and CDR2 YSYEKL. Trimming stripped 1 base from V and 1 base from J, with 13 bases between. This CDR3 has 16 residues. The CDR3 loop is CASSQGSDRPNTEAFF. DNA for the CDR3: TGCGCCAGCAGCCAAGGGTCAGACAGACCGAACACTGAAGCTTTCTTT.

About this clonotype itself: A read error may be the cause here, since a much bigger clone is one base away. Since no conserved phenylalanine or tryptophan closes the CDR3, a read error is the likely cause. The chain couples TRBV28 to TRBJ1-2, with 9 bases aligning to TRBD1. The CDR3 runs to 10 residues. Trimming removed 8 bases from V and 10 bases from J; junction bases left unmatched: 2. Germline values: CDR1 MDHEN, CDR2 SYDVKM. For the CDR3, the DNA is TGTGCCAGCTGGACAGGGGCCTACACCTGC. Translating it yields CASWTGAYTC.

This clonotype was detected many times. V is TRBV12-3 or TRBV12-4 and J is TRBJ2-3; D not resolved. The CDR3 is 15 residues long. With 3 bases removed from V and 2 bases from J, the gap between germline ends came to 12 bases. The CDR3 region has the DNA TGTGCCAGCAGTTTCTTGGCTCCCCCCACAGATACGCAGTATTTT. Translated, it gives CASSFLAPPTDTQYF.

At least ten counts were recorded for this clonotype. The chain couples TRBV5-4 to TRBJ2-7; TRBD1 aligns across 9 bases. Germline assignment: CDR1 SGHNT and CDR2 YYREEE (reference sequence). The V gene end was trimmed by 4 bases and the J gene end by 1 base; junction bases not matched to a gene: 9. This CDR3 has 16 residues. The chain's CDR3 is CASSSRPQGASYEQYF. The DNA for the CDR3 is TGTGCCAGCAGCAGCAGACCACAGGGGGCTTCCTACGAGCAGTACTTC.

This clonotype was observed many times. J is TRBJ2-3 and V is TRBV5-1; D is possibly TRBD1 (6 bases). The CDR3 totals 17 residues. The germline gives CDR1 SGHRS, CDR2 YFSETQ. V was cut by 3 bases and J by 6 bases, with 23 bases left in between. CDR3 region: CASSSGTTFGTADTQYF. DNA of the CDR3: TGCGCCAGCAGCTCCGGGACAACGTTTGGAACTGCGGATACGCAGTATTTT.

This clonotype appeared a few times. Here the CDR3 reads CSVASKNYEQYF. CDR3 DNA sequence: TGCAGCGTTGCTTCAAAGAACTACGAGCAGTACTTC. The chain employs TRBV29-1 and TRBJ2-7; D remains unclear. Germline V gene lookup returns CDR1 SQVTM and CDR2 ANQGSEA. The CDR3 covers 12 residues. The V and J ends lost 4 bases and 3 bases respectively, with 10 bases between them.

This clonotype was counted ten times or more. Mismatch with germline at one junction end may stem from a read error. This chain links TRBV7-3 with TRBJ2-1; D perhaps matches TRBD1 (6 bases). The CDR3 runs 15 residues. CDR1 is SGHTA and CDR2 is FQGTGA in the germline V gene. The CDR3 DNA is TGTGCCGGCAGCGAAAACAGGGCCCCCTACAATGAGCAGTTCTTC. Encoded protein: CAGSENRAPYNEQFF. Complete variable domain (other parts from reference TRBV7-3 and TRBJ2-1): GAGVSQTPSNKVTEKGKYVELRCDPISGHTALYWYRQSLGQGPEFLIYFQGTGAADDSGLPNDRFFAVRPEGSVSTLKIQRTERGDSAVYLCAGSENRAPYNEQFFGPGTRLTVL.

This clonotype was picked up many times. CDR3 amino acids: CASSSAQSRPYEQYF. The CDR3 DNA is TGTGCCAGCAGCTCTGCCCAATCGAGACCCTACGAGCAGTACTTC. This chain joins TRBV7-2 and TRBJ2-7; D not resolved. The CDR3 spans 15 residues. Germline V CDR1 and CDR2: SGHTA, FQGNSA. V lost 4 bases and J 2 bases, leaving 15 bases between the germline ends. Using reference TRBV7-2 and TRBJ2-7 for the parts outside the CDR3, the full variable domain is GAGVSQSPSNKVTEKGKDVELRCDPISGHTALYWYRQSLGQGLEFLIYFQGNSAPDKSGLPSDRFSAERTGGSVSTLTIQRTQQEDSAVYLCASSSAQSRPYEQYFGPGTRLTVT.

V is TRBV28 and J is TRBJ2-7; 13 bases line up with TRBD2. This CDR3 is built from 16 residues. In germline, CDR1 is MDHEN, CDR2 SYDVKM. The junction had 11 bases not matched to a gene; V was cut back by 5 bases and J by 7 bases. CDR3 in DNA: TGTGCCAGCAGTCCAGGGACTAGCGGGACGGCGAAAGAGCAGTACTTC. Translating gives CASSPGTSGTAKEQYF.

This clonotype was seen at least ten times. The chain recombines TRBV21-1 with TRBJ1-5. TRBV21-1 corresponds to a pseudogene. The CDR3 runs 17 residues. As DNA, the CDR3 is TGTGCCAGCAGCAAGCCGTTTACTGGGTCGAGCAATCAGCCCCAGCATTTT. Translating gives CASSKPFTGSSNQPQHF.

This clonotype was detected ten times or more. This chain joins TRBV12-5 and TRBJ2-3; 13 positions agree with TRBD2. Germline V lookup: CDR1 LGHNT, CDR2 FRNRAP. This CDR3 is 17 amino acids long. Trimming at V came to 5 bases and at J to 4 bases, leaving 9 bases not matched to a gene. In nucleotides, the CDR3 is TGTGCTAGTGGTCCACGGACTAGCGGGAGTAGGCCAGATACGCAGTATTTT. Its protein product is CASGPRTSGSRPDTQYF.